This TCR beta chain was sequenced in a study of siplizumab effects on memory and regulatory T cells. General observations from the study: Naive T cells were seemingly more diverse than memory cells, and major contributions to the alloresponse seemed to be made by them. Assignment to unstimulated subsets succeeded for only a minor fraction of the alloreactive clones.

About 91,000 TCR templates were measured in each sample. Sequencing was performed with immunoSEQ multiplex PCR; in TCRdb, only in-frame clones are kept and a portion is missing. The repertoire holds some 100,000 clones, with more than 90% as singletons. Concerning this clone itself: The antigen is not known.

Sequencing was performed on CD4+ T cells sorted from blood. The sequence derives from a human donor in good health. Some clones in this sample may be carry-over from other donors' samples.

The CDR3 region is CASSLTFGQPQHF. In DNA form, the CDR3 reads TGCGCCAGCAGCTTAACATTCGGTCAGCCCCAGCATTTT. V and J are TRBV5-1 and TRBJ1-5; D not certain. The CDR3 is 13 amino acids. Trimming left V 2 bases short and J 6 bases short, with 9 bases between. CDR1 SGHRS and CDR2 YFSETQ come from the germline V gene.